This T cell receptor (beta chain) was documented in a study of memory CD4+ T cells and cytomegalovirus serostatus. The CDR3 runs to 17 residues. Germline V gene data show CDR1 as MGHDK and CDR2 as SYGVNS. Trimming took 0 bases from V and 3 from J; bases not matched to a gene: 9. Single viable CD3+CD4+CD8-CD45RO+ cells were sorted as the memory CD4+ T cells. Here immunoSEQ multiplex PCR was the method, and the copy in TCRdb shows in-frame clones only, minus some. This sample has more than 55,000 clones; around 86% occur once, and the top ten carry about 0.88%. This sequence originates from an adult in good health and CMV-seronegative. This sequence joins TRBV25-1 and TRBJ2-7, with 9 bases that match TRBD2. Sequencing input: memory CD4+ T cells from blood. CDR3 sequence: CASSEYMGRGGHYEQYF. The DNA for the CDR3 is TGTGCCAGCAGTGAATATATGGGGCGGGGGGGTCACTACGAGCAGTACTTC.